A single sample gave rise to the 25 T cell receptor beta chains below, sequenced in a study of blood T cell repertoires in COVID-19. TCRdb's table, derived via immunoSEQ multiplex PCR, lists solely in-frame clones and lacks some. The sample comprises 150,000 to 200,000 clones, more than 80% of which are singletons, and 0.5% to 0.65% rests with the top ten. The sequenced sample was peripheral blood. The origin of the receptors is a man in his fifties with acute or convalescent COVID-19.

This clone has just one count. The chain links TRBV5-1 to TRBJ1-1; 7 bases fit TRBD1. Per germline, CDR1 SGHRS and CDR2 YFSETQ. This CDR3 has 12 amino acids. V dropped 7 bases and J dropped 5; count of bases not matched to a gene: 5. The DNA for the CDR3 is TGCGCCAGCCGACAGGGAAGTACTGAAGCTTTCTTT. Translating it yields CASRQGSTEAFF. The whole variable domain, filled in from reference TRBV5-1 and TRBJ1-1, reads KAGVTQTPRYLIKTRGQQVTLSCSPISGHRSVSWYQQTPGQGLQFLFEYFSETQRNKGNFPGRFSGRQFSNSRSEMNVSTLELGDSALYLCASRQGSTEAFFGQGTRLTVV.

V usage is TRBV5-1 and J usage is TRBJ1-2; a possible D gene is TRBD1 (5 bases). Germline V gene lookup returns CDR1 SGHRS and CDR2 YFSETQ. This CDR3 comprises 13 residues. The V end was cut by 7 bases, the J end by 10 bases, with 20 bases between. The CDR3 DNA sequence: TGCGCCAGCGGGGCCGGGACTGCTTTTTCCTACACCTTC. It encodes CASGAGTAFSYTF.

The chain employs TRBV25-1 and TRBJ1-3; 8 nucleotides agree with TRBD1. The CDR3 has 17 amino acids. Germline V lookup: CDR1 MGHDK, CDR2 SYGVNS. V shed 4 bases, J shed 1 base, and the junction held 9 bases outside the gene matches. The DNA for the CDR3 is TGTGCCAGCAGTGGGCGACAGGGGATCCTTTCTGGAAACACCATATATTTT. Amino acids: CASSGRQGILSGNTIYF.

The genes are TRBV19 and TRBJ1-4; 9 bases align to TRBD1. The CDR3 extends over 14 amino acids. Per the germline V gene, CDR1 is LNHDA and CDR2 is SQIVND (reference sequence). J gave up 6 bases and V 6 bases, and 5 bases lay outside the gene matches. The CDR3 spells CASRRTGEDEKLFF. Here the CDR3 DNA reads TGTGCCAGTAGGAGGACAGGGGAGGATGAAAAACTGTTTTTT.

This chain uses TRBV27 with TRBJ2-5; 8 bases line up with TRBD2. The V gene's germline CDR1 is MNHEY and CDR2 SMNVEV (reference sequence). The CDR3 is 15 residues long. Losses at the gene ends were 5 bases for V and 5 bases for J; bases not matched to a gene: 10. CDR3 protein: CASSKMAGGGETQYF. The CDR3 coding sequence is TGTGCCAGCAGTAAGATGGCGGGAGGTGGGGAGACCCAGTACTTC.

The chain uses TRBV3-1 (or the pseudogene TRBV3-2) and TRBJ2-1; a possible D gene is TRBD2 (5 bases). The CDR3 has 16 amino acids. Germline V gene data show CDR1 as LGHDT and CDR2 as YNNKEL (reference sequence). The V end lost 4 bases, the J end lost 4 bases, and 17 bases lay between the germline ends. CDR3 protein: CASSLDPGADYNEQFF. The CDR3 coding sequence is TGTGCCAGCAGCCTAGATCCAGGAGCGGATTACAATGAGCAGTTCTTC.

The V gene is TRBV2, the J gene TRBJ2-2; 8 bases fit TRBD2. CDR1 is SNHLY, CDR2 FYNNEI, per germline. There are 16 residues in the CDR3. J lost 3 bases, V lost 3 bases, and 6 bases had no gene match. As DNA, the CDR3 is TGTGCCAGCAGTGAGGGTAGCGGGAAGTACACCGGGGAGCTGTTTTTT. Its translation: CASSEGSGKYTGELFF. The full variable domain, rest sourced from reference TRBV2 and TRBJ2-2, is EPEVTQTPSHQVTQMGQEVILRCVPISNHLYFYWYRQILGQKVEFLVSFYNNEISEKSEIFDDQFSVERPDGSNFTLKIRSTKLEDSAMYFCASSEGSGKYTGELFFGEGSRLTVL.

The genes are TRBV7-9 and TRBJ2-7; possibly TRBD2 for D (6 bases). Germline CDR1 is SEHNR and CDR2 is FQNEAQ (reference sequence). Trimming removed 7 bases at V and 0 bases at J, with 16 bases between. CDR3 length equals 15 residues. The DNA for the CDR3 is TGTGCCAGCACCCCAATCCGGGAGAGCTCCTACGAGCAGTACTTC. Translating it yields CASTPIRESSYEQYF.

The chain is built from TRBV28 and TRBJ2-1; tentatively, D is TRBD2 (5 bases). The V and J ends lost 4 bases and 0 bases respectively, with 16 bases between them. The germline CDR1 and CDR2 sequences are MDHEN and SYDVKM. CDR3 length: 17 residues. CDR3 nucleotides: TGTGCCAGCAGTTCTCCTTCGGGGATGAGCTCCTACAATGAGCAGTTCTTC. This translates into CASSSPSGMSSYNEQFF.

The V gene is TRBV5-1, the J gene TRBJ1-4; tentative D call: TRBD1 (6 bases). V was trimmed by 1 base and J by 7 bases, leaving 20 bases between them. This CDR3 is 17 amino acids long. The germline CDR1 and CDR2 sequences are SGHRS and YFSETQ. This CDR3 is CASSLRIEDSLIEKLFF. The CDR3 DNA follows: TGCGCCAGCAGCTTGAGAATAGAGGACAGTCTGATTGAAAAACTGTTTTTT.

This clone was counted a single time. The chain couples TRBV28 to TRBJ2-2; perhaps TRBD2 as D (6 bases). This CDR3 contains 16 residues. V shed 6 bases and J shed 1 base, with 15 bases lying between them. Germline V gene sequence: CDR1 MDHEN, CDR2 SYDVKM. CDR3 sequence reads: CASRPPVGGNTGELFF. The CDR3 nucleotides read TGTGCCAGCAGGCCCCCGGTGGGAGGGAACACCGGGGAGCTGTTTTTT.

This clone was detected once. The V and J genes are TRBV23-1 and TRBJ2-2; D unresolved. TRBV23-1 is an ORF, and what it does is uncertain. The CDR3 has 12 residues. The germline V and J ends were trimmed by 3 bases and 5 bases, with 4 bases remaining between them. This CDR3 is CASSQTTGELFF. The CDR3 nucleotides are TGCGCCAGCAGTCAGACAACCGGGGAGCTGTTTTTT.

The chain has TRBV5-1 and TRBJ2-3; 7 positions agree with TRBD1. Unmatched junction bases numbered 7, after V lost 5 bases and J lost 4 bases. This CDR3 contains 14 residues. Germline values: CDR1 SGHRS, CDR2 YFSETQ. CDR3 nucleotide sequence: TGCGCCAGCAGTCGTACAGGGGTTCCAGATACGCAGTATTTT. It is translated as CASSRTGVPDTQYF. Full variable domain (missing parts from reference TRBV5-1 and TRBJ2-3): KAGVTQTPRYLIKTRGQQVTLSCSPISGHRSVSWYQQTPGQGLQFLFEYFSETQRNKGNFPGRFSGRQFSNSRSEMNVSTLELGDSALYLCASSRTGVPDTQYFGPGTRLTVL.

This clone was counted once. The V and J genes are TRBV5-1 and TRBJ2-2, with 9 bases identical to TRBD1. V was pared by 3 bases and J by 5 bases, with 5 bases of the junction left unmatched. The CDR3 covers 15 residues. Germline assignment: CDR1 SGHRS and CDR2 YFSETQ. CDR3 sequence reads: CASSSDRGSTGELFF. The CDR3, as DNA: TGCGCCAGCAGCTCGGACAGGGGAAGTACCGGGGAGCTGTTTTTT.

The V and J genes are TRBV3-1 (or the pseudogene TRBV3-2) and TRBJ2-5, with 15 bases that match TRBD2. V lost 2 bases and J lost 2; bases outside the gene matches: 6. Germline assignment: CDR1 LGHDT and CDR2 YNNKEL (reference sequence). This CDR3 comprises 18 residues. The CDR3 reads CASSQTGTSGGPQETQYF. CDR3 bases: TGTGCCAGCAGCCAAACCGGGACTAGCGGGGGGCCGCAAGAGACCCAGTACTTC.

The V and J genes are TRBV7-9 and TRBJ2-3; 11 positions agree with TRBD1. The J segment lost 3 bases and the V segment lost 6 bases, leaving 5 bases of the junction unmatched. The CDR3 has 15 residues. CDR1 and CDR2 (germline): SEHNR, FQNEAQ (reference sequence). The CDR3 is CASRRTGGETDTQYF. The CDR3 bases are TGTGCCAGCAGGCGGACAGGGGGCGAGACAGATACGCAGTATTTT.

This sequence joins TRBV19 and TRBJ1-3, with 8 nucleotides matching TRBD1. The germline V gene encodes CDR1 LNHDA and CDR2 SQIVND (reference sequence). The V segment lost 6 bases and the J segment 1 base; nucleotides outside the gene matches: 5. The CDR3 sequence is 15 residues long. The CDR3 sequence: CASRTGERSGNTIYF. The CDR3 DNA reads TGTGCCAGTAGGACAGGGGAGAGGTCTGGAAACACCATATATTTT.

The chain couples TRBV5-1 to TRBJ1-1; no definite D call. Trimming cost V 0 bases and J 1 base, with 7 bases left between them. The CDR3 is 14 amino acids. CDR1 is SGHRS, CDR2 YFSETQ, per germline. The DNA for the CDR3 is TGCGCCAGCAGCTTGGCCACGGGGAACACTGAAGCTTTCTTT. Translating it yields CASSLATGNTEAFF.

The V and J genes are TRBV4-3 and TRBJ2-5, with D tentatively TRBD2 (5 bases). This CDR3 region has 15 residues. V dropped 5 bases and J dropped 1 base, with 14 bases sitting between them. Germline V gene lookup returns CDR1 LGHNA and CDR2 YSLEER. CDR3 in amino acids: CASSEARAVQETQYF. The CDR3 nucleotides read TGCGCCAGCAGCGAAGCCCGAGCGGTCCAAGAGACCCAGTACTTC.

This chain connects TRBV6-6 to TRBJ1-5; no clear D gene. Germline CDR1 MNHNY, CDR2 SVGAGI (reference sequence). This CDR3 is built from 12 residues. The V gene lost 0 bases and the J gene lost 6 bases, with 3 bases spanning the gap. The CDR3 loop reads CASSYSVQPQHF. Here the CDR3 DNA reads TGTGCCAGCAGTTACTCCGTTCAGCCCCAGCATTTT.

The chain links TRBV7-6 to TRBJ2-1; 8 bases agree with TRBD2. The V segment lost 5 bases and the J segment 0 bases; nucleotides outside the gene matches: 12. CDR1 is SGHVS, CDR2 FNYEAQ, per germline. The CDR3 has 18 amino acids. This CDR3 reads CASSEEPTSVISYNEQFF. The CDR3 nucleotides are TGTGCCAGCAGCGAAGAACCGACTAGCGTTATCTCCTACAATGAGCAGTTCTTC.

V is TRBV6-2 or TRBV6-3 and J is TRBJ2-1; no definite D call. The CDR3 extends over 12 amino acids. Germline CDR1 reads MNHEY; CDR2 reads SVGEGT. The V gene lost 6 bases and the J gene lost 7 bases, with 10 bases spanning the gap. Written as DNA, the CDR3 is TGTGCCAGCAGCATCTATCGGAATGAGCAGTTCTTC. Its translation is CASSIYRNEQFF.

This clone has a single count. The chain is built from TRBV27 and TRBJ2-1, with 11 bases that match TRBD2. V dropped 5 bases and J dropped 7; count of bases not matched to a gene: 7. The CDR3 is 15 residues long. In germline, CDR1 is MNHEY, CDR2 SMNVEV (reference sequence). CDR3 bases: TGTGCCAGCAGTCAACTAGCGGGAGCTCTAAATGAGCAGTTCTTC. Its protein product is CASSQLAGALNEQFF.

This clone occurred once. The V and J genes are TRBV5-1 and TRBJ2-5; the D gene is possibly TRBD2 (5 bases). Trimming cost V 0 bases and J 2 bases, with 11 bases left between them. Germline lookup yields CDR1 SGHRS and CDR2 YFSETQ. The CDR3 extends over 15 amino acids. The CDR3 nucleotides read TGCGCCAGCAGCTTGGCGGCGGGTGCTCAAGAGACCCAGTACTTC. Translation gives CASSLAAGAQETQYF.

Only a few counts were recorded for this clone. The gene calls are TRBV4-1 and TRBJ2-2; D gene uncertain. Germline lookup yields CDR1 MGHRA and CDR2 YSYEKL. Trimming left V 4 bases short and J 0 bases short, with 6 bases between. The length of the CDR3 is 14 residues. Here the CDR3 reads CASSRQSNTGELFF. CDR3 nucleotides: TGCGCCAGCAGCCGTCAATCGAACACCGGGGAGCTGTTTTTT.